A single sample is the source of the 12 T cell receptor beta chains below, sequenced in a study of T cell responses to AZD1222 COVID-19 vaccine. Some clones are missing from TCRdb's copy, which holds only in-frame ones; the method was immunoSEQ multiplex PCR. Among 80,000 or so clones, 92% were seen once, and the ten largest hold around 4.5%. The sequenced sample was peripheral blood, obtained 28 days after the second AZD1222 dose. The receptors originated from an adult who received the AZD1222 COVID-19 vaccine.

The chain links TRBV4-2 to TRBJ1-1; TRBD1 agrees at 7 bases. V lost 4 bases, J lost 5 bases, and 13 bases stayed unmatched. The CDR3 sequence is 16 residues long. CDR1 is LGHNA, CDR2 YNFKEQ, per germline. For the CDR3, the DNA is TGTGCCAGCAGCCCGGATCCCCAGGGGGGCAGAACTGAAGCTTTCTTT. Translating gives CASSPDPQGGRTEAFF.

The V call is TRBV5-6, the J call TRBJ1-3, with D unresolved. V was shortened by 1 base and J by 3 bases, with 5 bases between the two germline ends. Germline V CDR1 and CDR2: SGHDT, YYEEEE. This CDR3 is 13 amino acids long. This CDR3 reads CASSLFGGNTIYF. The CDR3 DNA sequence: TGTGCCAGCAGCTTGTTTGGTGGAAACACCATATATTTT.

The CDR3 sequence: CASTPLGGRYNEQFF. The CDR3 DNA sequence: TGCGCCAGCACCCCTCTGGGCGGGAGATACAATGAGCAGTTCTTC. V usage is TRBV5-1 and J usage is TRBJ2-1; the match to TRBD2 covers 7 bases. V was pared by 6 bases and J by 4 bases, with 10 bases of the junction left unmatched. In germline, CDR1 is SGHRS, CDR2 YFSETQ. The CDR3 has 15 residues. The variable domain in full, with the rest retrieved from reference TRBV5-1 and TRBJ2-1, is KAGVTQTPRYLIKTRGQQVTLSCSPISGHRSVSWYQQTPGQGLQFLFEYFSETQRNKGNFPGRFSGRQFSNSRSEMNVSTLELGDSALYLCASTPLGGRYNEQFFGPGTRLTVL.

The chain recombines TRBV25-1 with TRBJ2-7; TRBD2 aligns across 12 bases. Germline CDR1 is MGHDK and CDR2 is SYGVNS. The V and J ends lost 6 bases and 4 bases, in that order; junction bases with no gene match: 7. The CDR3 is 15 residues long. CDR3 coding DNA: TGTGCCAGCAGCGCGACTAGCGGGGGTTCTTACGAGCAGTACTTC. It translates to CASSATSGGSYEQYF.

V usage is TRBV7-9 and J usage is TRBJ1-3; D gene unclear. Deletions cut 4 bases from V and 0 bases from J, with 13 bases between. CDR3 length: 16 amino acids. The germline CDR1 and CDR2 sequences are SEHNR and FQNEAQ (reference sequence). CDR3 region: CASSSGSASSGNTIYF. The CDR3 DNA sequence: TGTGCCAGCAGCTCCGGGAGTGCTAGCTCTGGAAACACCATATATTTT. Full variable domain (missing parts from reference TRBV7-9 and TRBJ1-3): DTGVSQNPRHKITKRGQNVTFRCDPISEHNRLYWYRQTLGQGPEFLTYFQNEAQLEKSRLLSDRFSAERPKGSFSTLEIQRTEQGDSAMYLCASSSGSASSGNTIYFGEGSWLTVV.

The V and J genes are TRBV5-6 and TRBJ2-7; no clear D gene. The V gene's germline CDR1 is SGHDT and CDR2 YYEEEE. The CDR3 runs 13 residues. Between the trimmed V and J ends, which lost 2 bases and 6 bases, there was a span of 12 bases. For the CDR3, the DNA is TGTGCCAGCAGCTTCCGGCTTATAGGCGAGCAGTACTTC. Encoded protein: CASSFRLIGEQYF.

The rearrangement joins TRBV29-1 to TRBJ1-2, with D perhaps TRBD1 (5 bases). Trimming left V 6 bases short and J 0 bases short, with 20 bases between. The CDR3 is 16 residues long. In germline, CDR1 is SQVTM, CDR2 ANQGSEA. Here the CDR3 DNA reads TGCAGCGTCGCCCCGGGACTGCGGGCCCCTAACTATGGCTACACCTTC. Its translation is CSVAPGLRAPNYGYTF.

The chain links TRBV19 to TRBJ2-1; 9 positions match TRBD2. Losses at the gene ends were 6 bases for V and 6 bases for J; bases not matched to a gene: 9. The germline V gene has CDR1 LNHDA and CDR2 SQIVND (reference sequence). The CDR3 length is 15 residues. The CDR3 DNA follows: TGTGCCAGTAGGGAAACCGGGACTAGCAGCAATGAGCAGTTCTTC. Its protein product is CASRETGTSSNEQFF. Full variable domain (missing parts from reference TRBV19 and TRBJ2-1): DGGITQSPKYLFRKEGQNVTLSCEQNLNHDAMYWYRQDPGQGLRLIYYSQIVNDFQKGDIAEGYSVSREKKESFPLTVTSAQKNPTAFYLCASRETGTSSNEQFFGPGTRLTVL.

This chain joins TRBV28 and TRBJ1-2, with D uncertain. This CDR3 region has 12 residues. Germline V gene lookup returns CDR1 MDHEN and CDR2 SYDVKM. Trimming shortened V by 2 bases and J by 4 bases, and 5 bases separated the two germline ends. In DNA form, the CDR3 reads TGTGCCAGCAGTTTAAACAGCTATGGCTACACCTTC. Its protein is CASSLNSYGYTF.

CDR3 bases: TGTGCCAGCAGATCTGTAGAATGGTCGAAGAGTACTGAAGCTTTCTTT. Encoded protein: CASRSVEWSKSTEAFF. V and J are TRBV21-1 and TRBJ1-1. TRBV21-1 represents a pseudogene. This CDR3 is built from 16 residues.

The rearrangement links TRBV29-1 to TRBJ2-3; tentatively, D is TRBD2 (6 bases). Per the germline V gene, CDR1 is SQVTM and CDR2 is ANQGSEA. This CDR3 is built from 16 residues. V was cut by 1 base and J by 3 bases, with 17 bases left in between. In nucleotides, the CDR3 is TGCAGCGTTGAAGGGGGACTTCTCAGAGGTACAGATACGCAGTATTTT. Protein sequence: CSVEGGLLRGTDTQYF.

The CDR3 spells CATSRGGQGARNSPLHF. The CDR3 bases are TGTGCCACCAGCAGAGGGGGACAGGGGGCTAGAAATTCACCCCTCCACTTT. This chain links TRBV15 with TRBJ1-6; 12 bases line up with TRBD1. The germline CDR1 and CDR2 sequences are LNHNV and YYDKDF (reference sequence). The CDR3 runs to 17 residues. V lost 1 base to trimming and J lost 7 bases; unmatched junction nucleotides: 5.